This T cell receptor (beta chain) was documented in a study of tumor-infiltrating lymphocytes in primary liver carcinoma. Across the study: All patients, whether men or women, fell within 30 to 69 years of age.

Blood RNA came from unsorted whole blood; germline DNA was also extracted. Germline CDR1 and CDR2: SGHAT and FQNNGV. Trimming left V 5 bases short and J 4 bases short, with 11 bases between. The CDR3 is 14 amino acids. A primer in the constant region served to generate TCR beta cDNA from around 500 ng of total RNA. Three nested multiplex PCR rounds, a slightly modified ARM-PCR, produced the libraries for TCR beta. Running around 9 cycles apiece, the first two PCR rounds relied on TRBV1-TRBV30 forward primers together with a C-beta reverse primer. Each CDR3 protein gets one entry after TCRdb re-called the multiplex PCR reads with MiXCR. The repertoire holds almost 200,000 distinct CDR3 sequences, less than 75% seen once, with roughly 7% in the top ten.

The sequence was collected from a woman between 55 and 75 years old with primary liver carcinoma and hepatitis B virus infection. The sample comprised peripheral blood. The J gene is TRBJ2-2, the V gene TRBV11-2; D remains unclear. CDR3: CASSAWWGTGELFF. The CDR3 DNA reads TGTGCCAGCAGCGCGTGGTGGGGCACCGGGGAGCTGTTTTTT. The complete variable domain, with remaining parts taken from reference TRBV11-2 and TRBJ2-2, reads EAGVAQSPRYKIIEKRQSVAFWCNPISGHATLYWYQQILGQGPKLLIQFQNNGVVDDSQLPKDRFSAERLKGVDSTLKIQPAKLEDSAVYLCASSAWWGTGELFFGEGSRLTVL.